Each of the 21 T cell receptor beta chains below was sequenced from the same sample in a study of cytomegalovirus exposure and HLA in healthy donors. PCR primers comprised 60 Vbeta and 13 Jbeta primers. Using immunoSEQ multiplex PCR, the repertoire was profiled, and TCRdb retains in-frame clones only, with some absent. The top ten clones hold around 1.2% of a sample with around 200,000 clones, roughly 88% of them seen once. The sequenced material came from PBMCs. These receptor sequences come from a girl aged 2 to 10 in good health and CMV-seropositive.

The chain combines TRBV6-1 with TRBJ2-3, with 12 bases lining up with TRBD2. Germline V CDR1 and CDR2: MNHNS, SASEGT. The CDR3 length is 15 residues. With 8 bases clipped from V and 7 bases from J, the junction kept 10 bases outside the gene matches. The CDR3 protein is CASVDRTSGIHTQYF. For the CDR3, the DNA is TGTGCCAGCGTTGACAGGACTAGCGGGATCCATACGCAGTATTTT.

This chain links TRBV6-1 with TRBJ1-2; D not resolved. This CDR3 region has 15 residues. Trimming removed 4 bases at V and 6 bases at J, with 18 bases between. Germline-derived CDR1 and CDR2 are MNHNS and SASEGT. The CDR3 region is CASSVLGPRADGYTF. As DNA, the CDR3 is TGTGCCAGCAGTGTTCTTGGACCGAGGGCGGATGGCTACACCTTC.

This clone came up a few times. V and J are TRBV27 and TRBJ1-4; D ambiguous. Germline assignment: CDR1 MNHEY and CDR2 SMNVEV (reference sequence). The CDR3 totals 11 residues. Trimming left V 7 bases short and J 7 bases short, with 7 bases between. CDR3 residues: CASTFGEKLFF. The CDR3 DNA reads as TGTGCCAGCACCTTCGGTGAAAAACTGTTTTTT.

V is TRBV30 and J is TRBJ1-6; 7 nucleotides line up with TRBD1. Germline V gene lookup returns CDR1 GTSNPN and CDR2 SVGIG (reference sequence). The CDR3 spans 12 residues. V lost 8 bases and J lost 7; bases outside the gene matches: 5. The CDR3 is CASGQANSPLHF. CDR3 sequence (DNA): TGTGCCAGTGGACAGGCGAATTCACCCCTCCACTTT.

The rearrangement links TRBV11-3 to TRBJ2-5, with 9 bases lining up with TRBD2. V gave up 1 base and J gave up 5 bases; unmatched junction bases: 5. CDR1 and CDR2 from the germline V gene are SGHNT and YENEEA. The CDR3 is 15 residues long. The CDR3 DNA follows: TGTGCCAGCAGCTTAGGCGGGAGGGCCGCGGAGACCCAGTACTTC. Translating it yields CASSLGGRAAETQYF.

This chain joins TRBV28 and TRBJ2-7, with a possible D match to TRBD2 (5 bases). CDR1 MDHEN and CDR2 SYDVKM come from the germline V gene. The V end was cut by 7 bases, the J end by 4 bases, with 11 bases between. This CDR3 has 12 amino acids. CDR3 residues: CASTGGPYEQYF. DNA for the CDR3: TGTGCCAGCACTGGCGGGCCTTACGAGCAGTACTTC.

The V and J genes are TRBV5-1 and TRBJ2-5; D remains unclear. This CDR3 is built from 14 residues. Trimming took 0 bases from V and 1 from J, leaving 7 bases between them. Germline V gene lookup returns CDR1 SGHRS and CDR2 YFSETQ. CDR3 in amino acids: CASSLGVVQETQYF. In DNA, the CDR3 is TGCGCCAGCAGCTTGGGAGTGGTCCAAGAGACCCAGTACTTC.

The rearrangement links TRBV5-8 to TRBJ2-7; 7 bases are a match to TRBD1. Unmatched junction bases numbered 7, after V lost 4 bases and J lost 6 bases. Germline assignment: CDR1 SGHTS and CDR2 YDEGEE. This CDR3 is 13 amino acids long. The CDR3: CASSRLHRGEQYF. The CDR3 DNA is TGTGCCAGCAGCAGGCTACACAGGGGCGAGCAGTACTTC. Drawing the rest from reference TRBV5-8 and TRBJ2-7, the complete variable domain is EAGVTQSPTHLIKTRGQQATLRCSPISGHTSVYWYQQALGLGLQFLLWYDEGEERNRGNFPPRFSGRQFPNYSSELNVNALELEDSALYLCASSRLHRGEQYFGPGTRLTVT.

The V gene is TRBV10-1, the J gene TRBJ2-1; 8 bases are shared with TRBD2. V shed 7 bases and J 6 bases; nucleotides not matched to a gene: 8. The CDR3 is 14 residues long. CDR1 and CDR2 from the germline V gene are WNHNN and SYGVQD (reference sequence). The CDR3 bases are TGCGCCAGCAATATTGCGGGGGGCCCCAATGAGCAGTTCTTC. The encoded protein is CASNIAGGPNEQFF.

This sequence joins TRBV7-8 and TRBJ2-7, with a possible D match to TRBD2 (6 bases). Germline V lookup: CDR1 SGHVS, CDR2 FQNEAQ. V was shortened by 6 bases and J by 4 bases, with 22 bases between the two germline ends. CDR3 length: 16 amino acids. The CDR3 DNA reads TGTGCCAGCAGGGGTGGTATCCGGGGGAGGTTGTACGAGCAGTACTTC. It codes for CASRGGIRGRLYEQYF.

This chain joins TRBV9 and TRBJ2-1, with TRBD1 matching over 7 bases. The CDR3 contains 14 residues. Germline trimming cut 0 bases from V and 8 bases from J; bases unmatched to any gene: 5. The V gene's germline CDR1 is SGDLS and CDR2 YYNGEE. The CDR3 region has the DNA TGTGCCAGCAGCGTAGCTTACGACAGGGATGAGCAGTTCTTC. Protein: CASSVAYDRDEQFF.

This rearrangement joins TRBV7-3 to TRBJ1-1, with a possible D match to TRBD1 (5 bases). CDR1 and CDR2 (germline): SGHTA, FQGTGA. With 4 bases removed from V and 4 bases from J, the gap between germline ends came to 10 bases. This CDR3 contains 13 residues. The CDR3 reads CASSSSGITEAFF. CDR3 DNA sequence: TGTGCCAGCAGCTCCTCAGGGATCACTGAAGCTTTCTTT.

This chain joins TRBV6-1 and TRBJ2-3; D is unresolved. The CDR3 length is 14 residues. Trimming took off 1 base at V and 1 base at J, with 6 bases between the two ends. Germline lookup yields CDR1 MNHNS and CDR2 SASEGT. The CDR3 sequence is CASSEVSGTDTQYF. The CDR3 region has the DNA TGTGCCAGCAGTGAAGTTAGTGGCACAGATACGCAGTATTTT.

The genes are TRBV6-1 and TRBJ2-7; TRBD2 agrees at 10 bases. The ends lost 8 bases at V and 2 bases at J; junction bases unmatched: 3. The germline gives CDR1 MNHNS, CDR2 SASEGT. CDR3 size: 13 residues. CDR3 sequence reads: CASRLAGAYEQYF. The DNA for the CDR3 is TGTGCCAGCCGACTAGCGGGTGCCTACGAGCAGTACTTC.

The chain is built from TRBV11-1 and TRBJ2-3; 9 positions agree with TRBD2. Germline V gene data show CDR1 as SGHAT and CDR2 as FQDESV (reference sequence). J lost 3 bases, V lost 10 bases, and 11 bases had no gene match. The CDR3 spans 15 residues. CDR3 in DNA: TGTGCCACCCGGCGGGGGGGCGCAGGTACAGATACGCAGTATTTT. It yields the protein CATRRGGAGTDTQYF.

The chain's CDR3 is CASSFQGKGSYTF. The CDR3 region has the DNA TGTGCCAGCAGCTTCCAGGGGAAGGGGAGCTACACCTTC. The rearrangement uses TRBV7-2 and TRBJ1-2; a weak D match, TRBD1 (6 bases). The CDR3 runs 13 residues. V lost 3 bases, J lost 9 bases, and 14 bases lay in between. CDR1 and CDR2 (germline): SGHTA, FQGNSA. Full variable domain (missing parts from reference TRBV7-2 and TRBJ1-2): GAGVSQSPSNKVTEKGKDVELRCDPISGHTALYWYRQSLGQGLEFLIYFQGNSAPDKSGLPSDRFSAERTGGSVSTLTIQRTQQEDSAVYLCASSFQGKGSYTFGSGTRLTVV.

J is TRBJ1-2 and V is TRBV5-6, with 8 bases aligning to TRBD1. J lost 4 bases, V lost 5 bases, and 7 bases had no gene match. Germline V gene data show CDR1 as SGHDT and CDR2 as YYEEEE. This CDR3 has 14 amino acids. The CDR3 reads CASRRTGQVYGYTF. As DNA, the CDR3 is TGTGCCAGCAGAAGGACGGGACAGGTCTATGGCTACACCTTC. The full variable domain, completed using reference TRBV5-6 and TRBJ1-2, is DAGVTQSPTHLIKTRGQQVTLRCSPKSGHDTVSWYQQALGQGPQFIFQYYEEEERQRGNFPDRFSGHQFPNYSSELNVNALLLGDSALYLCASRRTGQVYGYTFGSGTRLTVV.

The CDR3 sequence is CASSSGLAAYEQYF. The CDR3 DNA reads as TGTGCCAGCAGCTCCGGACTAGCGGCCTACGAGCAGTACTTC. The rearrangement joins TRBV11-3 to TRBJ2-7; 10 bases agree with TRBD2. CDR1 and CDR2 (germline): SGHNT, YENEEA. The trim removed 4 bases at V and 2 bases at J, leaving 2 bases unmatched. The CDR3 covers 14 residues.

The count of this clone is one. CDR3 loop: CASSAQRETYNEQFF. The CDR3 nucleotides are TGTGCCAGCAGTGCCCAGCGGGAGACCTACAATGAGCAGTTCTTC. The chain links TRBV2 to TRBJ2-1; 8 bases agree with TRBD2. Looked up from germline, CDR1 is SNHLY and CDR2 is FYNNEI. This CDR3 has 15 amino acids. With 4 bases clipped from V and 2 bases from J, the junction kept 4 bases outside the gene matches.

The DNA for the CDR3 is TGCGCCAGCAGCCAAGAAATCAACCCCCGGACAGGGAAAAGCGGCTACACCTTC. Translation: CASSQEINPRTGKSGYTF. This chain connects TRBV4-1 to TRBJ1-2; 8 bases line up with TRBD1. The length of the CDR3 is 18 residues. Trimming cost V 0 bases and J 8 bases; bases outside gene matches: 17. Looked up from germline, CDR1 is MGHRA and CDR2 is YSYEKL.

This chain connects TRBV23-1 to TRBJ2-6, with 7 bases matching TRBD1. TRBV23-1 is annotated as an ORF whose role is uncertain. The CDR3 is 17 residues long. J was trimmed by 0 bases and V by 6 bases; bases with no gene match: 8. The CDR3 loop is CASSSGTDPSGANVLTF. For the CDR3, the DNA is TGCGCCAGCAGCTCCGGGACAGACCCCTCTGGGGCCAACGTCCTGACTTTC.